This T cell receptor (beta chain) was recorded in a study of cytomegalovirus exposure and HLA in healthy donors. Study background: From HLA-typed donors, an early data release held approximately 85 million unique TCRs.

Findings and limits, study-wide: Among the CMV-associated chains, a few were confirmed in vitro as specific for CMV antigens. The authors later found most CMV-associated TCR beta chains appeared HLA-restricted. In a later analysis, TCR beta V- and J-gene trimming showed a link to a missense DCLRE1C variant.

Looked up from germline, CDR1 is MNHEY and CDR2 is SVGAGI. The length of the CDR3 is 15 residues. V was shortened by 0 bases and J by 0 bases, with 5 bases between the two germline ends. The PCR was carried out with 60 Vbeta primers and 13 Jbeta primers. Repertoires were generated with immunoSEQ multiplex PCR, while TCRdb's copy carries only in-frame clones and drops some. The sample records about 230,000 clones, more than 70% being singletons. On this clone: The target antigen is unknown.

The source is a boy between 10 and 17 years old in good health and CMV-seronegative. The specimen sequenced was PBMCs. The chain uses TRBV6-5 and TRBJ1-4; no clear D. CDR3 loop: CASSYSPATNEKLFF. The CDR3 nucleotides read TGTGCCAGCAGTTACTCCCCTGCAACTAATGAAAAACTGTTTTTT.